The entry that follows covers one T cell receptor (beta chain) sequence. The sample comes from a study of radiation and T cells in renal cell carcinoma. Study in general: Nephrectomy followed 15 Gy stereotactic body radiation by 4 weeks.

Time point reported: blood 2 weeks post-SBRT. Sample treatment: 15 Gy SBRT to primary tumor, nephrectomy 4 weeks later. Sequencing used immunoSEQ multiplex PCR; TCRdb keeps in-frame clones, though not all of them. This table has roughly 130,000 clones, 70% to 90% appearing once. The sequencing used blood, collected from a patient whose treatment included radiotherapy and nephrectomy. The clonotype comes from a woman in her sixties with renal cell carcinoma.

The CDR3: CASRFRTTSGGALNEQFF. The CDR3 DNA is TGTGCAAGTCGCTTCCGAACGACTAGCGGGGGGGCCTTGAATGAGCAGTTCTTC. V is TRBV12-2 and J is TRBJ2-1; TRBD2 reflects the table's D call only, with no check against the DNA. TRBV12-2 is marked as a pseudogene. The CDR3 totals 18 residues.